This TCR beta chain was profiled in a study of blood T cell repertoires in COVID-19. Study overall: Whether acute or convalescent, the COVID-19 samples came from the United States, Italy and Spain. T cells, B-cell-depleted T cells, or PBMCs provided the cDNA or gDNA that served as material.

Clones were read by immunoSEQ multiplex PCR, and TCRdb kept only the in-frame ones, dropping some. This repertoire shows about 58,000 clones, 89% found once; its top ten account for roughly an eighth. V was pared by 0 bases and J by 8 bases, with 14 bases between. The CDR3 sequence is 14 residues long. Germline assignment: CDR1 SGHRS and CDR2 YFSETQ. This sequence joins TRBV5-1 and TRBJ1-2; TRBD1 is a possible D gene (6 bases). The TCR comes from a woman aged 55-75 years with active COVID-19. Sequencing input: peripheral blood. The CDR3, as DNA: TGCGCCAGCAGCTTGGTCGATGGCGGGGGCGGCTACACCTTC. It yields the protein CASSLVDGGGGYTF.